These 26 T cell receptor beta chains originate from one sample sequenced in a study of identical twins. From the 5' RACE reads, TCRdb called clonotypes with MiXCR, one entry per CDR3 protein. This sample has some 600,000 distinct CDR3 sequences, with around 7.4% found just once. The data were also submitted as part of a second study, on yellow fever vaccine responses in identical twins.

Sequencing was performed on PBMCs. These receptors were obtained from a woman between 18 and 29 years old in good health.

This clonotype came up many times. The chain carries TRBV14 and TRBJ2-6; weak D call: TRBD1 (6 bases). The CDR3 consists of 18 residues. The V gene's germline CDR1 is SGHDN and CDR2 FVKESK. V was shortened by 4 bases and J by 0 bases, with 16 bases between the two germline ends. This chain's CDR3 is CASSLRDWGPSGANVLTF. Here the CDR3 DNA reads TGTGCCAGCAGCCTAAGGGATTGGGGGCCCTCTGGGGCCAACGTCCTGACTTTC.

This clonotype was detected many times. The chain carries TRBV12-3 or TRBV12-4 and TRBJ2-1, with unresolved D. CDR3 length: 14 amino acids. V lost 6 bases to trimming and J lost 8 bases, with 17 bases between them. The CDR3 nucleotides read TGTGCCAGCAGGAAGGTGGGCTCCGGGTATGAGCAGTTCTTC. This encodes CASRKVGSGYEQFF.

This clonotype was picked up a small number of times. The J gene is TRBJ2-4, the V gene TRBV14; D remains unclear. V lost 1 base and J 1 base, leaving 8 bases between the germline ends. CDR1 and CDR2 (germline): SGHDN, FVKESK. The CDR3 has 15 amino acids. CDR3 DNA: TGTGCCAGCAGCCAAGTGCACGGGGCCAAAAACATTCAGTACTTC. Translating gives CASSQVHGAKNIQYF.

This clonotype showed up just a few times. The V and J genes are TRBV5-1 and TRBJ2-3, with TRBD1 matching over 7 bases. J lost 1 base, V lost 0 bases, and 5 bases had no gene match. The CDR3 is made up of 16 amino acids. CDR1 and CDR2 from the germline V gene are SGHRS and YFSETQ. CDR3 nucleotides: TGCGCCAGCAGCTTGGTACGGGACAGAGGCACAGATACGCAGTATTTT. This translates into CASSLVRDRGTDTQYF.

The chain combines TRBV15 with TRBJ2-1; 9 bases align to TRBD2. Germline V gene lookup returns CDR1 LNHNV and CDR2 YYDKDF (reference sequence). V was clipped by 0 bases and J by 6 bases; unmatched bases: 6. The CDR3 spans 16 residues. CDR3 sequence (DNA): TGTGCCACCAGCAGAGATTCCAGCGGGGGGATCAATGAGCAGTTCTTC. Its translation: CATSRDSSGGINEQFF.

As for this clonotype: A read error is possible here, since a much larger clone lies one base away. The CDR3, as DNA: TGCGCCAGCAGCTTGGCGGGAGTCCCCGGGGAGCTGTTTTTT. It encodes CASSLAGVPGELFF. V and J are TRBV5-1 and TRBJ2-2; possibly TRBD2 for D (6 bases). This CDR3 region has 14 residues. The V gene's germline CDR1 is SGHRS and CDR2 YFSETQ. With 0 bases removed from V and 6 bases from J, the gap between germline ends came to 9 bases. The full variable domain, its missing parts supplied by reference TRBV5-1 and TRBJ2-2, is KAGVTQTPRYLIKTRGQQVTLSCSPISGHRSVSWYQQTPGQGLQFLFEYFSETQRNKGNFPGRFSGRQFSNSRSEMNVSTLELGDSALYLCASSLAGVPGELFFGEGSRLTVL.

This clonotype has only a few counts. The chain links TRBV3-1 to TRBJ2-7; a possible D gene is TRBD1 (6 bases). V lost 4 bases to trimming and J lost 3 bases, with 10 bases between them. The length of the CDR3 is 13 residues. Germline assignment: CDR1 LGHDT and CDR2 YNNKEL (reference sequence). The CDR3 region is CASSPQTGYEQYV. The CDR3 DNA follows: TGTGCCAGCAGCCCTCAGACAGGCTACGAGCAGTACGTC.

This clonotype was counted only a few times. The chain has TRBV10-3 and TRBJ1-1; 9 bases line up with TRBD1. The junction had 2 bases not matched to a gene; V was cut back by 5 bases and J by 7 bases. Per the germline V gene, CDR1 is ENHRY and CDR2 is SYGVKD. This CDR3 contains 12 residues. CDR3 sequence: CAISTGGFEAFF. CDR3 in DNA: TGTGCCATCAGTACAGGGGGCTTTGAAGCTTTCTTT.

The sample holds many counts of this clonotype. The CDR3 region is CASSPGSKETQYF. In nucleotides, the CDR3 is TGTGCCAGCAGCCCCGGGTCGAAAGAGACCCAGTACTTC. The chain combines TRBV7-9 with TRBJ2-5; D is unclear. Trimming shortened V by 5 bases and J by 3 bases, and 10 bases separated the two germline ends. The CDR3 runs to 13 residues. Per the germline V gene, CDR1 is SEHNR and CDR2 is FQNEAQ (reference sequence).

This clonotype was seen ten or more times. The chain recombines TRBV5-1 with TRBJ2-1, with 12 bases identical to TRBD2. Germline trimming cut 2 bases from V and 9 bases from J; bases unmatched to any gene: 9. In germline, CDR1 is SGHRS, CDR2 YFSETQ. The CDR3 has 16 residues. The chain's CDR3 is CASSFALAGGAGEQFF. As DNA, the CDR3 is TGCGCCAGCAGCTTTGCCCTAGCGGGAGGGGCAGGTGAGCAGTTCTTC.

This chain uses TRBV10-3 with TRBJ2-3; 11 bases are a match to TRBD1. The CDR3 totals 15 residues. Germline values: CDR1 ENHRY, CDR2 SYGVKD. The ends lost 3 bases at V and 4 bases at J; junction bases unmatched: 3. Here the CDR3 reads CAISDRTGGADTQYF. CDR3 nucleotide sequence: TGTGCCATCAGTGACCGGACAGGGGGCGCAGATACGCAGTATTTT.

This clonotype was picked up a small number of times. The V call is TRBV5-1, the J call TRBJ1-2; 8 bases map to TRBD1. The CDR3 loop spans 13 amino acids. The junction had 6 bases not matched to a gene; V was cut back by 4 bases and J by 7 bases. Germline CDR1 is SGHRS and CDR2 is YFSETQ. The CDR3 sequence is CASSMDREVGYTF. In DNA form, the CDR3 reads TGCGCCAGCAGCATGGACAGGGAGGTTGGCTACACCTTC.

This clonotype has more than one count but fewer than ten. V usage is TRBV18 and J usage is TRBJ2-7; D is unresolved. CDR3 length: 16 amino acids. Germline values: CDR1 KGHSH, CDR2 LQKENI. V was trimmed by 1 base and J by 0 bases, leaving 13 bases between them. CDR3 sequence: CASSPQSGSSSYEQYF. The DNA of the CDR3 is TGTGCCAGCTCACCACAGTCAGGTTCGAGCTCCTACGAGCAGTACTTC.

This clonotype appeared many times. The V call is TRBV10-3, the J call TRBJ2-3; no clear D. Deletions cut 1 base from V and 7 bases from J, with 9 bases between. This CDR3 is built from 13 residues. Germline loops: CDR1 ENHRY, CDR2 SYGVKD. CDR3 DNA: TGTGCCATCAGTGAGTTAGTCGTCAATACGCAGTATTTT. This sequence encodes CAISELVVNTQYF.

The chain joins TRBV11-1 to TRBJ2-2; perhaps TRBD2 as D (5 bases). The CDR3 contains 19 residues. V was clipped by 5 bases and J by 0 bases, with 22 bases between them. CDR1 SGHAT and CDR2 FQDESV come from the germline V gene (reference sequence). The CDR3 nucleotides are TGTGCCAGCAGCCGCGACGGGGTATACGCGGAGCCGAACACCGGGGAGCTGTTTTTT. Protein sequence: CASSRDGVYAEPNTGELFF.

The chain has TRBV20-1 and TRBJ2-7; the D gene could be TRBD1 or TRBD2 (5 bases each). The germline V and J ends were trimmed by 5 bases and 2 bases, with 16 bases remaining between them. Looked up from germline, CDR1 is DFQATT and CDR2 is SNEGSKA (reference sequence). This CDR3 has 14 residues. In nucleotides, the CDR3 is TGCAGTGCTTCGGCGTTGGGGGTTACCTACGAGCAGTACTTC. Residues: CSASALGVTYEQYF.

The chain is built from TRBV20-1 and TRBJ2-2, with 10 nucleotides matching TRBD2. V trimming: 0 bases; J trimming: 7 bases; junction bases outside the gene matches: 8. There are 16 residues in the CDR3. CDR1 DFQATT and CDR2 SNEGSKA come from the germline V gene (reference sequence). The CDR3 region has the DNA TGCAGTGCTAGAGATCGGGTAGCGGGAGGAATCGGGGAGCTGTTTTTT. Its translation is CSARDRVAGGIGELFF.

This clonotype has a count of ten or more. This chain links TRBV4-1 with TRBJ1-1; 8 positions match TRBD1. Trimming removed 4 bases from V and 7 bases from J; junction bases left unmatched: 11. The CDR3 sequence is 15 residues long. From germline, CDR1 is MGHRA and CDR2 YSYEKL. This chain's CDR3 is CASSRRETGDVEAFF. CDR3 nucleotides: TGCGCCAGCAGCCGACGGGAGACAGGGGATGTTGAAGCTTTCTTT.

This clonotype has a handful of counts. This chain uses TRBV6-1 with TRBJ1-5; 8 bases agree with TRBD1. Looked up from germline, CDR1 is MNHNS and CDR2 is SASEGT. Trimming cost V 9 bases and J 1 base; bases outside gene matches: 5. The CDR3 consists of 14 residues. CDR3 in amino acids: CASRTGGSNQPQHF. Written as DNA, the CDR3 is TGTGCCAGTCGAACAGGGGGGAGCAATCAGCCCCAGCATTTT.

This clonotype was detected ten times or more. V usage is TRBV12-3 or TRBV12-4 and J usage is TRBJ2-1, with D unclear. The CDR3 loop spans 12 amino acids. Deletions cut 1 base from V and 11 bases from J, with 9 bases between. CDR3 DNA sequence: TGTGCCAGCAGTTTAGATCTAGGGAAGCAGTTCTTC. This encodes CASSLDLGKQFF.

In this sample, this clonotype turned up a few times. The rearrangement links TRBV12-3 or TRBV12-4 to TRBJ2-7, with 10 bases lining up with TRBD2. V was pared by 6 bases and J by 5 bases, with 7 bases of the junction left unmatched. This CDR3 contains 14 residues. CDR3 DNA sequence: TGTGCCAGCAGACTCGGACTAGCGGCCCACGAGCAGTACTTC. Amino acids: CASRLGLAAHEQYF.

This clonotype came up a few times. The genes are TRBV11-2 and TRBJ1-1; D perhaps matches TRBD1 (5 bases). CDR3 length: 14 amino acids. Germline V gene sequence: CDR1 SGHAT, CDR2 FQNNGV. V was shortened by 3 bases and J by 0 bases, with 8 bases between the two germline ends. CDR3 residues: CASSFQGMNTEAFF. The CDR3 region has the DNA TGTGCCAGCAGCTTCCAGGGCATGAACACTGAAGCTTTCTTT. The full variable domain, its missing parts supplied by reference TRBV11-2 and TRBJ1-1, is EAGVAQSPRYKIIEKRQSVAFWCNPISGHATLYWYQQILGQGPKLLIQFQNNGVVDDSQLPKDRFSAERLKGVDSTLKIQPAKLEDSAVYLCASSFQGMNTEAFFGQGTRLTVV.

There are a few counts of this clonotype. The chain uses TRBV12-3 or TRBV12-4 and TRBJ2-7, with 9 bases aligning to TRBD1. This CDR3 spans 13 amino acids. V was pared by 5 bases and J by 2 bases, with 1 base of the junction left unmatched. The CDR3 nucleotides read TGTGCCAGCAGTCACAGGGGGCCCTACGAGCAGTACTTC. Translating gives CASSHRGPYEQYF.

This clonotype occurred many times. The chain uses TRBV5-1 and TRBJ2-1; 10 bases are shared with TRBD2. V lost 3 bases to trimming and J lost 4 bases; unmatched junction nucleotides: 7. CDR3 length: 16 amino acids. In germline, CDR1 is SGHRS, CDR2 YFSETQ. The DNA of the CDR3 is TGCGCCAGCAGCTCATCGACTAGCGGGCTATACAATGAGCAGTTCTTC. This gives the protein CASSSSTSGLYNEQFF.

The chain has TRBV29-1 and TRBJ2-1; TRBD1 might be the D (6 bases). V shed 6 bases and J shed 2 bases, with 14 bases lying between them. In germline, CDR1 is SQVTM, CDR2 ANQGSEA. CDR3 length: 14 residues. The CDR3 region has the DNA TGCAGCGTGAGACAGGCTACAACCTACAATGAGCAGTTCTTC. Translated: CSVRQATTYNEQFF.

Here the CDR3 DNA reads TGCGCCAGCAGTACAGGGACTGAAGATACGCAGTATTTT. Translation gives CASSTGTEDTQYF. V usage is TRBV10-1 and J usage is TRBJ2-3, with D perhaps TRBD1 or TRBD2 (6 bases each). V lost 5 bases and J lost 5, with 11 bases in between. The CDR3 is made up of 13 amino acids. Germline V gene sequence: CDR1 WNHNN, CDR2 SYGVQD (reference sequence).